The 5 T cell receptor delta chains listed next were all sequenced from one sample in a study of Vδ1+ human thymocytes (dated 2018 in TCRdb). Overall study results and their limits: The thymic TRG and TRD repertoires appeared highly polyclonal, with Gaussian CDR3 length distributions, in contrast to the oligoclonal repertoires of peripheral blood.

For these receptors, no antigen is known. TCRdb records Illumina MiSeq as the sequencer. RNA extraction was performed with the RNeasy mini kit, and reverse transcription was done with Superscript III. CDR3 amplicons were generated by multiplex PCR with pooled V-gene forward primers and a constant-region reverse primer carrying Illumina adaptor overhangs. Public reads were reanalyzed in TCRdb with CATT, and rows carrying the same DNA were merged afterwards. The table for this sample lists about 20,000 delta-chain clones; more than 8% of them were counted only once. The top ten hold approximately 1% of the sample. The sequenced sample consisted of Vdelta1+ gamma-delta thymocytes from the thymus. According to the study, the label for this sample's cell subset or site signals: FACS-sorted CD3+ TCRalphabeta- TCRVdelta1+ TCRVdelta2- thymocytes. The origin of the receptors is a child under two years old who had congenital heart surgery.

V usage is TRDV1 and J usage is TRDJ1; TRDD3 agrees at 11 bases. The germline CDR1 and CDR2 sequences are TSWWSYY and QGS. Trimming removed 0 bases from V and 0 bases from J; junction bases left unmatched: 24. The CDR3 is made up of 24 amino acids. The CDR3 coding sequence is TGTGCTCTTGGGGAACTAGTGCTTGTTCGTTCCGTCGTGGGGGATACGGGGGACACCGATAAACTCATCTTT. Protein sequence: CALGELVLVRSVVGDTGDTDKLIF.

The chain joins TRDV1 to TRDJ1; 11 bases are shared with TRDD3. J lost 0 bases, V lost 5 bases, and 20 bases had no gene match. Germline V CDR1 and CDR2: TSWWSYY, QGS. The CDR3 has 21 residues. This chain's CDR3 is CALGFPRATSGGYVNTDKLIF. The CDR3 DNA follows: TGTGCTCTTGGGTTTCCTAGAGCTACTAGTGGGGGATACGTGAACACCGATAAACTCATCTTT.

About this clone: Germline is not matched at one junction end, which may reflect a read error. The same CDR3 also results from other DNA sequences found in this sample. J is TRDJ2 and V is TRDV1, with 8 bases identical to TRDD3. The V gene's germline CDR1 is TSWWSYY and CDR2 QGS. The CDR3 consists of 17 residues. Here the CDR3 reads CALGGPERGYPAAQLFF. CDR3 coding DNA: TGCGCTCTTGGGGGACCGGAACGGGGATACCCGGCAGCACAACTCTTCTTT.

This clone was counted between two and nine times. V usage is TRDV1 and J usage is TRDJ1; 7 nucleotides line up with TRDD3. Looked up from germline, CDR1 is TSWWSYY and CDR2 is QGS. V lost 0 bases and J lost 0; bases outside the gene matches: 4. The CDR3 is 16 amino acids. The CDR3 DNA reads TGTGCTCTTGGGGAACTGTACTGGGGATACACCGATAAACTCATCTTT. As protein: CALGELYWGYTDKLIF.

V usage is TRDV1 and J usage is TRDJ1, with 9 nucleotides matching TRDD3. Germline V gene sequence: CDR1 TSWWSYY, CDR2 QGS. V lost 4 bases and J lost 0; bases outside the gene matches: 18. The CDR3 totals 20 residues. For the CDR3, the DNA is TGTGCTCTTGGGGGCCCTATGGCCTACTACTGGGGGACCCACACCGATAAACTCATCTTT. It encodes CALGGPMAYYWGTHTDKLIF.